What follows describes a single T cell receptor beta chain. The antigen remains undetermined. Since a much larger clone is just one base distant, this may be a read error. These data originate in a study of blood T cells in healthy people across ages. Turning to the study itself: Template switching recovered approximately one barcoded beta molecule for every two T cells. Overall study findings and caveats: More naive CD4+ cells and higher diversity were found in long-lived than in aged donors. Observed TCR beta diversity per million T cells went down as age went up. This fall followed a roughly linear course with age.

Donors gave roughly 10 milliliters of peripheral blood apiece. With a J-beta primer mix and a sample-barcoded 5' primer, a second PCR ran about 6 to 11 cycles. One entry per CDR3 protein, called by TCRdb with MiXCR from the 5' RACE reads. The sample holds 630,000 or so distinct CDR3 sequences, about 30% seen once. The CDR3 is 15 amino acids. Trimming cost V 4 bases and J 7 bases; bases outside gene matches: 14. In germline, CDR1 is DFQATT, CDR2 SNEGSKA (reference sequence). Sequenced: blood. This TCR was recovered from a woman older than 75 in good health. The chain uses TRBV20-1 and TRBJ2-3, with 7 bases lining up with TRBD1. CDR3 residues: CSAIRSEGAANTQYF. The CDR3 DNA reads as TGCAGTGCTATACGTAGCGAGGGGGCTGCGAATACGCAGTATTTT.